Below, 8 T cell receptor beta chains from the same sample are listed, as sequenced in a study of blood T cell repertoires in COVID-19. TCRdb's copy holds only in-frame clones and misses some; the assay was immunoSEQ multiplex PCR. This table has fewer than 350,000 clones, 81% appearing once. The sequencing input was peripheral blood. Source of these receptors: an older woman with active or convalescent COVID-19.

The chain links TRBV18 to TRBJ1-4; D is unresolved. Between the trimmed V and J ends, which lost 6 bases and 0 bases, there was a span of 8 bases. CDR3 size: 14 residues. Germline loops: CDR1 KGHSH, CDR2 LQKENI. Here the CDR3 DNA reads TGTGCCAGCTCGAGACTTGCAACTAATGAAAAACTGTTTTTT. This encodes CASSRLATNEKLFF.

The chain uses TRBV13 and TRBJ1-5; the D is unclear. This CDR3 comprises 13 residues. Trimming left V 8 bases short and J 5 bases short, with 13 bases between. Germline CDR1 PRHDT, CDR2 FYEKMQ (reference sequence). CDR3 residues: CASLGPEYQPQHF. The CDR3 DNA reads TGTGCCAGCTTAGGCCCGGAGTATCAGCCCCAGCATTTT.

The CDR3 sequence: CASSFAQGNSPLHF. The CDR3 DNA is TGTGCCAGCAGCTTTGCACAGGGGAATTCACCCCTCCACTTT. This chain links TRBV11-2 with TRBJ1-6, with 7 bases that match TRBD1. Germline V CDR1 and CDR2: SGHAT, FQNNGV. The J segment lost 7 bases and the V segment lost 3 bases, leaving 3 bases of the junction unmatched. The CDR3 length is 14 residues.

V is TRBV4-2 and J is TRBJ2-1; 9 bases agree with TRBD2. The V and J ends lost 6 bases and 4 bases, in that order; junction bases with no gene match: 7. Per the germline V gene, CDR1 is LGHNA and CDR2 is YNFKEQ. The length of the CDR3 is 15 residues. The CDR3, as DNA: TGTGCCAGCAGTTTCTTAGCGGGGGAGTACAATGAGCAGTTCTTC. It translates to CASSFLAGEYNEQFF.

This clone was counted only a few times. One end of the junction fails to match germline, which may point to a read error. J is TRBJ1-2 and V is TRBV29-1, with D maybe TRBD1 (5 bases). The CDR3 contains 12 residues. CDR1 is SQVTM and CDR2 is ANQGSEA in the germline V gene. For the CDR3, the DNA is TGCAGCGTTGATGGGATGTCGGGGGTACCCTTCTTC. The encoded protein is CSVDGMSGVPFF.

This clone was picked up a small number of times. This chain joins TRBV7-2 and TRBJ2-7; TRBD1 aligns across 8 bases. Looked up from germline, CDR1 is SGHTA and CDR2 is FQGNSA. With V trimmed by 5 bases and J by 10 bases, 7 bases remained unmatched. CDR3 length: 12 residues. CDR3 loop: CASSIDRGRQYF. CDR3 sequence (DNA): TGTGCCAGCAGCATCGACAGGGGTCGCCAGTACTTC.

The gene calls are TRBV6-5 and TRBJ2-7; TRBD1 is a possible D gene (5 bases). Per germline, CDR1 MNHEY and CDR2 SVGAGI. Trimming pared 7 bases from V and 2 bases from J, leaving 9 bases between. This CDR3 is built from 12 residues. The CDR3 bases are TGTGCCAGCATGGACATCGCCTACGAGCAGTACTTC. Encoded protein: CASMDIAYEQYF.

This sequence joins TRBV4-2 and TRBJ2-7, with 8 bases aligning to TRBD1. Trimming took 0 bases from V and 5 from J; bases not matched to a gene: 3. This CDR3 comprises 14 residues. Looked up from germline, CDR1 is LGHNA and CDR2 is YNFKEQ. CDR3 sequence reads: CASSQEDRDNEQYF. The CDR3 DNA follows: TGTGCCAGCAGCCAAGAGGACAGGGACAACGAGCAGTACTTC.